This T cell receptor (beta chain) was observed in a study of neoadjuvant anti-PD-1 for oral cavity cancer. This CDR3 is built from 19 residues. J gave up 0 bases and V 4 bases, and 15 bases lay outside the gene matches. In germline, CDR1 is MGHRA, CDR2 YSYEKL. Using immunoSEQ multiplex PCR, the repertoire was profiled, and TCRdb retains in-frame clones only, with some absent. The data contain roughly 15,000 clones, 35% to 40% of them singletons. Noted time point: after neoadjuvant nivolumab, at surgical resection. This receptor was obtained from a person aged 40-85 years with oral cavity squamous cell carcinoma. Sequenced here: tumor tissue, sampled after nivolumab (anti-PD-1) treatment. The chain couples TRBV4-1 to TRBJ1-1; TRBD1 matches 9 bases. The CDR3 is CASSRAGQGSVRMNTEAFF. Here the CDR3 DNA reads TGCGCCAGCAGCCGAGCCGGACAGGGGAGTGTAAGAATGAACACTGAAGCTTTCTTT.